This T cell receptor beta chain was sequenced during a study of vaccination effects on CD4 cells after COVID-19. A note on this clone: Its antigen is unidentified.

In germline, CDR1 is MNHEY, CDR2 SMNVEV (reference sequence). This CDR3 comprises 14 residues. Trimming cost V 5 bases and J 4 bases; bases outside gene matches: 4. Viral peptide pools were used in the ViraFEST assay to expand antigen-specific CD4+ T cells, and sequencing came afterward. Cells that had been cultured for 10 days were the source of isolated CD4+ T cells. Either the mRNA-1273 or the BNT162b2 vaccine was given to participants as two doses. According to the study, vaccine recipients showed no prior SARS-CoV-2 infection and negative nucleocapsid antibodies. It was with 10 IU/ml IL-2 and roughly 9.2 ug/ml peptides that 2 million to 2.5 million PBMC per well were cultured. Produced via immunoSEQ multiplex PCR; TCRdb's table is partial and in-frame only. This table holds approximately 24,000 clones, about four fifths found once.

This receptor was obtained from a human donor who received a COVID-19 vaccine. Some clones in this sample may be carry-over from other donors' samples. The specimen was CD4+ T cells from PBMCs cultured with SARS-CoV-2 spike peptides, collected after COVID-19 vaccination. The chain is built from TRBV27 and TRBJ1-3; 8 bases align to TRBD1. CDR3 in amino acids: CASSQTGGGNTIYF. CDR3 nucleotide sequence: TGTGCCAGCAGTCAAACAGGGGGAGGAAACACCATATATTTT.